This TCR beta chain comes out of a study of lung T cells in sarcoidosis with Löfgren's syndrome. Concerning this clonotype: The target antigen is unknown.

MiXCR was run by TCRdb on the reads, yielding one entry per CDR3 protein. Seen here are under 20,000 distinct CDR3 sequences, around 20% observed once, and the top ten hold 0.65% to 0.9%. Germline CDR1 LNHDA, CDR2 SQIVND (reference sequence). The V and J ends lost 0 bases and 6 bases respectively, with 10 bases between them. This CDR3 spans 14 amino acids. General study findings and limits: Shared TRAV12-1 and TRBV2 CDR3 motifs across Löfgren's syndrome patients reportedly suggested public CD4+ TCRs. These T cells possibly recognize a putative, unidentified sarcoidosis-associated antigen.

This TCR was recovered from a human donor with sarcoidosis (Löfgren's syndrome or another form), or a control subject (not recorded which). The chain employs TRBV19 and TRBJ2-3; D remains unclear. The sequenced sample was CD4+ T cells from bronchoalveolar lavage. The CDR3 spells CASSIEAVADTQYF. CDR3 bases: TGTGCCAGTAGTATAGAAGCAGTTGCCGATACGCAGTATTTT.